The present T cell receptor (beta chain) was sequenced within a study of blood T cell repertoires in COVID-19. Looking at the study overall: Samples of COVID-19 (acute and convalescent) were obtained from the United States, Italy and Spain. In each case, the material was cDNA or gDNA derived from T cells, B-cell-depleted T cells, or PBMCs.

The CDR3 contains 14 residues. Germline CDR1 and CDR2: SEHNR and FQNEAQ (reference sequence). The V end lost 3 bases, the J end lost 2 bases, and 10 bases lay between the germline ends. As originally analysed: For nucleated cells, counts were estimated from reference gene primer amplification. Here immunoSEQ multiplex PCR was the method, and the copy in TCRdb shows in-frame clones only, minus some. V, J and clone size derive from that table, while D and trimming were established from the DNA sequence. The table lists 55,000 to 85,000 clones, approximately 83% of them singletons. This clone was recorded once.

The rearrangement joins TRBV7-9 to TRBJ2-5; tentative D call: TRBD1 (6 bases). The TCR comes from a human donor in a cohort sampled during active COVID-19. Source material: peripheral blood. CDR3 in DNA: TGTGCCAGCAGCTTCCGGACAGAGCAAGAGACCCAGTACTTC. Its translation is CASSFRTEQETQYF.